This TCR beta chain originates from a study of multiple sclerosis patients with progressive multifocal leukoencephalopathy. Study conclusions and caveats: Lower normalized Shannon entropy suggested reduced TRB diversity in most PML patients.

Sequencing used immunoSEQ multiplex PCR; TCRdb keeps in-frame clones, though not all of them. The sample lists under 30,000 clones; about nine tenths were seen once. The length of the CDR3 is 15 residues. CDR1 and CDR2 (germline): SGDLS, YYNGEE. Trimming left V 3 bases short and J 1 base short, with 13 bases between. Points on this clone: Antigen unknown.

As for time point: five to six months of natalizumab therapy. The sequenced sample was PBMCs, obtained from a patient treated with natalizumab. This chain connects TRBV9 to TRBJ1-1; the D gene is possibly TRBD1 (5 bases). The receptor's source is a human donor with multiple sclerosis. The DNA for the CDR3 is TGTGCCAGCAGCGCAAGACAGCTGACGAACACTGAAGCTTTCTTT. Translation: CASSARQLTNTEAFF.